Here is one T cell receptor (beta chain) with its context. Clones were read by immunoSEQ multiplex PCR, and TCRdb kept only the in-frame ones, dropping some. The repertoire includes about 480,000 clones, about 85% of them detected once, and roughly 1.9% sits in the top ten. The source of the sample is a study of blood T cell repertoires in COVID-19. The V gene's germline CDR1 is MGHRA and CDR2 YSYEKL. This CDR3 contains 15 residues. V gave up 1 base and J gave up 5 bases, with 12 bases separating them. The sample comprised PBMCs or T cells enriched from blood (not recorded which). The V and J genes are TRBV4-1 and TRBJ1-5; D perhaps matches TRBD1 (6 bases). The receptor was derived from a woman under 30 with acute COVID-19. In DNA form, the CDR3 reads TGCGCCAGCAGCCAAGGCTCAGGGGAGTATCAGCCCCAGCATTTT. It codes for CASSQGSGEYQPQHF.